The entry that follows covers one TCR beta chain sequence. The antigen remains unidentified. In making diagnoses, clinical symptoms, serum thyroxine and TRAb, thyroid ultrasound and orbital computed tomography were all used. What was amplified from RNA transcripts were TCR beta CDR3 regions. The HTBI primer set was used in a first-round RT-PCR of the TCR CDR3. Each CDR3 protein gets one entry after TCRdb re-called the multiplex PCR reads with MiXCR. In the table there are a few hundred thousand distinct CDR3 sequences, approximately 15% of which are singletons. The data stem from a study of T cells in Graves' hyperthyroidism and ophthalmopathy. The study, taken as a whole, reports: A model of 13 V-J features distinguished ophthalmopathy from stable hyperthyroidism.

The CDR3 covers 15 residues. Trimming removed 2 bases from V and 1 base from J, with 12 bases in between. The V gene's germline CDR1 is SEHNR and CDR2 FQNEAQ (reference sequence). The chain is built from TRBV7-9 and TRBJ2-7; D is ambiguous. The source of this sequence is a woman aged 25 to 39 with Graves' hyperthyroidism. Sequenced input: blood. CDR3 DNA: TGTGCCAGCAGCTTATCTTGGACCGGATCCTACGAGCAGTACTTC. Protein sequence: CASSLSWTGSYEQYF.